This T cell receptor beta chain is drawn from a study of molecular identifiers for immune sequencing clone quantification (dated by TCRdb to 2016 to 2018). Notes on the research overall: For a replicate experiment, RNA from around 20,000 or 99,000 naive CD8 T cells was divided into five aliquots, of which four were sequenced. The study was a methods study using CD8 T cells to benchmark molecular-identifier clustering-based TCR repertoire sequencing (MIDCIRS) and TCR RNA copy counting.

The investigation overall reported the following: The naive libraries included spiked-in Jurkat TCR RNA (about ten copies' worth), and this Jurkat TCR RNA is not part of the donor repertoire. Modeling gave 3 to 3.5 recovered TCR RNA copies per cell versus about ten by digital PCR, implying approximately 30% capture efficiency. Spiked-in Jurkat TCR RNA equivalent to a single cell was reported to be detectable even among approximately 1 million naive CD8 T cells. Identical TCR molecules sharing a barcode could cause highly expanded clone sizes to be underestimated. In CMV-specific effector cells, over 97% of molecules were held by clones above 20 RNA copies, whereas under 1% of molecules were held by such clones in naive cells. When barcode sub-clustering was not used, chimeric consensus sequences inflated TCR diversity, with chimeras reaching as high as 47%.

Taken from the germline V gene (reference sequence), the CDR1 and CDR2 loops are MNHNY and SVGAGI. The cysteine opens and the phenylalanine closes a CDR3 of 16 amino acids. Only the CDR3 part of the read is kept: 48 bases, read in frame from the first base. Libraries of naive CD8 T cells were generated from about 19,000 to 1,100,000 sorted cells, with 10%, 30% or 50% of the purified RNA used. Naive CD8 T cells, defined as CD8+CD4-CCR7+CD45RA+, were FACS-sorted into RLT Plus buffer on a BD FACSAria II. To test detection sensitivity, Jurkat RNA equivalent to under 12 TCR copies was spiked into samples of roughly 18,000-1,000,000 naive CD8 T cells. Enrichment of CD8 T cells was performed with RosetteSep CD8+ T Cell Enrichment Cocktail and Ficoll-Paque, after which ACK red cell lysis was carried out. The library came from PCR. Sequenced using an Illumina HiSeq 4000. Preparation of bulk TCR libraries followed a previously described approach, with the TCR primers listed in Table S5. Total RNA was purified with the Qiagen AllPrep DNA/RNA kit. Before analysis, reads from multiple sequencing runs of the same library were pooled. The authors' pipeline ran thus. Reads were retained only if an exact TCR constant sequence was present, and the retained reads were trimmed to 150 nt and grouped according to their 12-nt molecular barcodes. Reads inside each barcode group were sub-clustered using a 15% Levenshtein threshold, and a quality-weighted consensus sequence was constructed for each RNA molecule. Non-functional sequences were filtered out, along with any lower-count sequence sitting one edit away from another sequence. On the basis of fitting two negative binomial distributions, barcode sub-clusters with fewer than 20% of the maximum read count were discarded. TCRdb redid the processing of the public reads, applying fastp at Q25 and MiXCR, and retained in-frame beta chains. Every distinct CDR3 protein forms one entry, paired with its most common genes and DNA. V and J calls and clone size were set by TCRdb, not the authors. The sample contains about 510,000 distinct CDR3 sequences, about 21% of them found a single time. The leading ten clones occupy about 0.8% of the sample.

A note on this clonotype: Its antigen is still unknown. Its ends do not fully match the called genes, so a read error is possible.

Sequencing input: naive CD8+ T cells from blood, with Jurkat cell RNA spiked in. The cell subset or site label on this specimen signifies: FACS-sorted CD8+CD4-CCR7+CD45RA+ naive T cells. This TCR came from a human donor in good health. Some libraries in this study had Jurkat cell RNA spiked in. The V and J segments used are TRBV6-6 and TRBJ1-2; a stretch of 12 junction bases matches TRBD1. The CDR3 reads CASSRGTGGMDYGYAF. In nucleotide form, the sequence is TGTGCCAGCAGTAGAGGGACAGGGGGCATGGACTATGGCTACGCCTTC.